Listed here are 14 T cell receptor beta chains from one sample, sequenced in a study of T cell changes during pregnancy in multiple sclerosis. Sequencing was performed with immunoSEQ multiplex PCR; in TCRdb, only in-frame clones are kept and a portion is missing. The sample carries roughly 17,000 clones, approximately 87% recorded once. The material was CD8+ T cells from peripheral blood mononuclear cells, obtained after pregnancy. These receptors all come from a female donor with multiple sclerosis, enrolled in a pregnancy study.

The sample holds a few counts of this clone. V gene TRBV7-8 combines with J gene TRBJ2-2; possible D gene TRBD1, 5 bases. The ends were cut back, 3 bases at V and 4 bases at J, with 12 bases in the middle. The CDR3 covers 15 residues. Per germline, CDR1 SGHVS and CDR2 FQNEAQ. CDR3 in amino acids: CASSFLQGVTGELFF. The CDR3 region has the DNA TGTGCCAGCAGCTTCTTGCAGGGCGTCACCGGGGAGCTGTTTTTT. Using reference TRBV7-8 and TRBJ2-2 for the parts outside the CDR3, the full variable domain is GAGVSQSPRYKVAKRGQDVALRCDPISGHVSLFWYQQALGQGPEFLTYFQNEAQLDKSGLPSDRFFAERPEGSVSTLKIQRTQQEDSAVYLCASSFLQGVTGELFFGEGSRLTVL.

The chain joins TRBV19 to TRBJ2-6; 8 nucleotides line up with TRBD1. Losses at the gene ends were 4 bases for V and 4 bases for J; bases not matched to a gene: 9. CDR1 is LNHDA, CDR2 SQIVND, per germline (reference sequence). CDR3 length: 17 residues. The CDR3 DNA follows: TGTGCCAGTAGTAACCGACAGGGGATGTGGGGGGCCAACGTCCTGACTTTC. Its translation: CASSNRQGMWGANVLTF.

The rearrangement joins TRBV25-1 to TRBJ1-2; 8 bases are shared with TRBD1. Trimming removed 6 bases from V and 4 bases from J; junction bases left unmatched: 4. CDR1 is MGHDK and CDR2 is SYGVNS in the germline V gene. CDR3 length equals 13 residues. As DNA, the CDR3 is TGTGCCAGCAGAGGACAGGGAGGCTATGGCTACACCTTC. Translating gives CASRGQGGYGYTF.

The chain uses TRBV7-3 and TRBJ2-2; 8 bases line up with TRBD2. The CDR3 is 14 residues long. Germline values: CDR1 SGHTA, CDR2 FQGTGA. V dropped 5 bases and J dropped 5; count of bases not matched to a gene: 4. The CDR3 sequence: CASSLSGGTGELFF. The CDR3 DNA reads as TGTGCCAGCAGCCTTTCGGGGGGGACCGGGGAGCTGTTTTTT.

The V call is TRBV30, the J call TRBJ1-1; no clear D gene. Germline V gene data show CDR1 as GTSNPN and CDR2 as SVGIG (reference sequence). V gave up 2 bases and J gave up 4 bases, with 11 bases separating them. This CDR3 region has 13 residues. The CDR3 DNA sequence: TGTGCCTGGAGTTTCATCGGGGTCACTGAAGCTTTCTTT. Protein product: CAWSFIGVTEAFF. Drawing the rest from reference TRBV30 and TRBJ1-1, the complete variable domain is SQTIHQWPATLVQPVGSPLSLECTVEGTSNPNLYWYRQAAGRGLQLLFYSVGIGQISSEVPQNLSASRPQDRQFILSSKKLLLSDSGFYLCAWSFIGVTEAFFGQGTRLTVV.

This clone was seen just once. V usage is TRBV27 and J usage is TRBJ1-5; no firm D call. CDR1 is MNHEY and CDR2 is SMNVEV in the germline V gene (reference sequence). With 6 bases removed from V and 7 bases from J, the gap between germline ends came to 25 bases. The CDR3 is made up of 17 amino acids. CDR3: CASSIFPPAGRNQPQHF. As DNA, the CDR3 is TGTGCCAGCAGCATCTTCCCCCCAGCAGGCCGTAACCAGCCCCAGCATTTT.

The chain couples TRBV6-5 to TRBJ2-1; the D gene is possibly TRBD2 (7 bases). The CDR3 has 15 residues. Deletions cut 7 bases from V and 2 bases from J, with 15 bases between. Germline CDR1 and CDR2: MNHEY and SVGAGI. The CDR3 region is CASNFVGGPYNEQFF. CDR3 bases: TGTGCCAGCAATTTCGTCGGGGGGCCCTACAATGAGCAGTTCTTC.

The J gene is TRBJ2-7, the V gene TRBV2; possible D gene TRBD2, 6 bases. The CDR3 runs to 15 residues. With 6 bases removed from V and 2 bases from J, the gap between germline ends came to 17 bases. Germline CDR1 and CDR2: SNHLY and FYNNEI. CDR3 DNA sequence: TGTGCCAGCAGCCCGCGGGGCGTACTCGCCTACGAGCAGTACTTC. Translated, it gives CASSPRGVLAYEQYF.

This chain links TRBV4-1 with TRBJ1-5; the D is unclear. Trimming took 1 base from V and 7 from J, leaving 8 bases between them. The CDR3 spans 13 residues. CDR1 MGHRA and CDR2 YSYEKL come from the germline V gene. The CDR3 here is CASSQGALQPQHF. The CDR3 coding sequence is TGCGCCAGCAGCCAAGGGGCCCTCCAGCCCCAGCATTTT.

This clone was counted a few times. The genes are TRBV6-6 and TRBJ2-1; a weak D match, TRBD2 (5 bases). Looked up from germline, CDR1 is MNHNY and CDR2 is SVGAGI (reference sequence). The CDR3 consists of 15 residues. V was trimmed by 7 bases and J by 5 bases, leaving 18 bases between them. The CDR3 DNA sequence: TGTGCCAGCATTGCGTTGACTACAATAGACAATGAGCAGTTCTTC. This gives the protein CASIALTTIDNEQFF.

V gene TRBV10-3 combines with J gene TRBJ2-7; possibly TRBD2 for D (5 bases). V shed 3 bases and J shed 6 bases, with 12 bases lying between them. CDR3 length equals 13 residues. Germline assignment: CDR1 ENHRY and CDR2 SYGVKD. The chain's CDR3 is CAISDPREFEQYF. The CDR3 DNA follows: TGTGCCATCAGTGACCCTAGGGAGTTCGAGCAGTACTTC.

V is TRBV9 and J is TRBJ2-5; D is possibly TRBD1 (5 bases). V lost 0 bases to trimming and J lost 1 base, with 13 bases between them. There are 16 residues in the CDR3. Germline loops: CDR1 SGDLS, CDR2 YYNGEE. The CDR3 DNA reads TGTGCCAGCAGCGTAGAGGTGACAGACACCCAAGAGACCCAGTACTTC. It translates to CASSVEVTDTQETQYF.

The chain joins TRBV5-1 to TRBJ2-1; the D gene is possibly TRBD2 (6 bases). With 4 bases removed from V and 3 bases from J, the gap between germline ends came to 14 bases. The V gene's germline CDR1 is SGHRS and CDR2 YFSETQ. The CDR3 is 15 amino acids. CDR3 sequence (DNA): TGCGCCAGCAGCATCGGGGGTACTGGCTACAATGAGCAGTTCTTC. This gives the protein CASSIGGTGYNEQFF.

The rearrangement links TRBV7-3 to TRBJ2-2, with 11 bases that match TRBD1. The V and J ends lost 5 bases and 5 bases, in that order; junction bases with no gene match: 4. Germline V gene lookup returns CDR1 SGHTA and CDR2 FQGTGA. This CDR3 region has 15 residues. The DNA of the CDR3 is TGTGCCAGCAGCCCCGGGACAGGGGGTACCGGGGAGCTGTTTTTT. It is translated as CASSPGTGGTGELFF.